These T cell receptor beta chains were read from a single sample in a study of blood T cell repertoires in COVID-19. Data came from immunoSEQ multiplex PCR; TCRdb stores just in-frame clones and leaves some out. This repertoire shows more than 150,000 clones, over 70% found once; its top ten account for about 0.58%. The sequencing input was peripheral blood. The source of these receptors is a man aged 60 to 75 with acute or convalescent COVID-19. The conserved cysteine and the conserved F or W are not part of the CDR3 here.

V	CDR3
TRBV5-1	ASAWGQGRGYGYT
TRBV18	ASSPGQADTEAF
TRBV11-3	ASSLGRVHQPQH
TRBV10-3	AIGKVAGAWEQF
TRBV30	AWRPPGLAVSSYNEQF
TRBV7-2	ASSSTSDKQF
TRBV5-8	ASSSDRAQPQH
TRBV9	ASSVREGALETQY
TRBV6-6	ASRGRQGDQPQH
TRBV6-1	ASSVSSSGALGGRTQY
TRBV4-1	ASSPGIAGVAGETQY
TRBV7-2	ASSLARGRSGANVLT
TRBV27	ASNSQGPYNSPLH
TRBV5-1	ASSSTAAGNTIY
TRBV7-2	ASSLGRAGGEQY
TRBV4-3	ASSQEVAAASGNTIY
TRBV11-1	ASSLAGQGYGYT
TRBV14	ASRDRGLGEQF
TRBV5-4	ASSYGSEETQY
TRBV7-6	ASRGTGHPTDTQY
TRBV15	ATSPSGTNYNEQF
TRBV30	ASHLGASTEAF
TRBV6-1	ASSDLGQLNYGYT
TRBV2	ASRATGVRDTEAF
TRBV4-2	ASSQDRASGRDTQY
TRBV4-2	ASSQDLSGGPTDTQY
TRBV5-6	ASSFSGTGTAEQY
TRBV6-5	ASSYQTGSGYT
TRBV11-2	ASSSPGVADTQY
TRBV5-1	ASSFQDNSYEQY
TRBV10-3	ATLRDYEQY
TRBV10-2	ASSDRTPSNQPQH
TRBV30	AWTTGGTQY
TRBV6-2/TRBV6-3	ASSSLGQGADTQY
TRBV13	ASSLVSGTEAF
TRBV25-1	ASSEQGRGYT
TRBV4-3	ASSQAAGGRNTIY
TRBV3-1/TRBV3-2	ASSPREYASGGPWELF
TRBV14	ASSLRQGAYEQY
TRBV5-1	ASSPGQGVFDGYT
TRBV2	ASSRLVGSTDTQY
TRBV5-6	ASSLAGSTDTQY
TRBV20-1	SAWTGNEQY
TRBV6-1	ASSDKPGSAQY
TRBV18	ASSPGQNNEQF
TRBV18	ASSPGTGNSPLH
TRBV4-2	ASSQDLSSSYNEQF
TRBV14	ASSPREEGAYAAYEQY
TRBV6-5	ASSSQKNTEAF
TRBV10-3	AISDDGNYNEKLF
TRBV7-3	ASSRTGDTQY
TRBV27	ASSWGAGELF
TRBV21-1	ASSKVLFWDFWGGKYYGYT